These 32 T cell receptor beta chains originate from one sample sequenced in a study of CD8+ T cells in alopecia areata. RNA was extracted and reverse transcribed into cDNA as the sequencing template. This table comes from immunoSEQ multiplex PCR, and its TCRdb copy is limited to in-frame clones, with some not included. The data contain roughly 150,000 clones, approximately 65% of them singletons. The sample taken for sequencing was CD8+ T cells sorted from blood. The receptors shown here come from a human donor in good health.

As for this clone: This same CDR3 is encoded by further DNA sequences in the sample. The chain recombines TRBV6-6 with TRBJ2-7; TRBD1 aligns across 7 bases. V was clipped by 5 bases and J by 3 bases; unmatched bases: 1. Germline values: CDR1 MNHNY, CDR2 SVGAGI (reference sequence). This CDR3 is 12 amino acids long. The CDR3 reads CASSRDSYEQYF. The DNA for the CDR3 is TGTGCCAGCAGTCGGGACAGCTACGAGCAGTACTTC.

This clone was seen a few times. The V and J genes are TRBV7-9 and TRBJ2-3; no firm D call. CDR1 is SEHNR, CDR2 FQNEAQ, per germline (reference sequence). The V gene lost 5 bases and the J gene lost 4 bases, with 16 bases spanning the gap. This CDR3 spans 15 amino acids. The CDR3 protein is CASSPYVAPADTQYF. CDR3 coding DNA: TGTGCCAGCAGCCCCTACGTGGCTCCCGCAGATACGCAGTATTTT.

The V call is TRBV19, the J call TRBJ1-1, with no clear D. Trimming took 8 bases from V and 1 from J, leaving 8 bases between them. Germline CDR1 is LNHDA and CDR2 is SQIVND (reference sequence). The length of the CDR3 is 12 residues. CDR3 protein: CASFKGNTEAFF. The CDR3 coding sequence is TGTGCCAGTTTCAAGGGGAACACTGAAGCTTTCTTT.

This clone has a single count. The chain joins TRBV19 to TRBJ2-2, with 9 bases identical to TRBD1. In germline, CDR1 is LNHDA, CDR2 SQIVND (reference sequence). The CDR3 covers 14 residues. The junction had 4 bases not matched to a gene; V was cut back by 7 bases and J by 4 bases. This CDR3 reads CASTPGQGTGELFF. The CDR3, as DNA: TGTGCCAGTACCCCGGGACAGGGCACCGGGGAGCTGTTTTTT.

The chain links TRBV12-5 to TRBJ2-1; D might be TRBD1 or TRBD2, each matching 5 bases. Between the trimmed V and J ends, which lost 4 bases and 5 bases, there was a span of 9 bases. Germline loops: CDR1 LGHNT, CDR2 FRNRAP. The CDR3 covers 13 residues. Here the CDR3 DNA reads TGTGCTAGTGGTTGGGACGGTAACAATGAGCAGTTCTTC. It is translated as CASGWDGNNEQFF.

The chain carries TRBV11-2 and TRBJ1-1; unclear D gene. The CDR3 runs 15 residues. V dropped 7 bases and J dropped 5 bases, with 20 bases sitting between them. Germline CDR1 and CDR2: SGHAT and FQNNGV. The CDR3 region is CASTEGALSGTEAFF. CDR3 DNA sequence: TGTGCCAGCACCGAAGGAGCCCTGTCGGGGACTGAAGCTTTCTTT.

The V call is TRBV5-1, the J call TRBJ2-7; 11 bases are a match to TRBD1. J was trimmed by 4 bases and V by 3 bases; bases with no gene match: 6. The CDR3 consists of 15 residues. Germline assignment: CDR1 SGHRS and CDR2 YFSETQ. The CDR3 spells CASSYTGTGGYEQYF. The CDR3 region has the DNA TGCGCCAGCAGCTACACCGGGACAGGGGGATACGAGCAGTACTTC.

J is TRBJ1-4 and V is TRBV5-1; D is unresolved. This CDR3 contains 16 residues. Looked up from germline, CDR1 is SGHRS and CDR2 is YFSETQ. Trimming stripped 4 bases from V and 8 bases from J, with 21 bases between. DNA of the CDR3: TGCGCCAGCAGCGCATCCGAGCAAACGGCTGGCGAAAAACTGTTTTTT. Residues: CASSASEQTAGEKLFF. The whole variable domain, remainder taken from reference TRBV5-1 and TRBJ1-4, is KAGVTQTPRYLIKTRGQQVTLSCSPISGHRSVSWYQQTPGQGLQFLFEYFSETQRNKGNFPGRFSGRQFSNSRSEMNVSTLELGDSALYLCASSASEQTAGEKLFFGSGTQLSVL.

This chain connects TRBV5-1 to TRBJ2-2; TRBD1 matches at 10 bases. Germline CDR1 is SGHRS and CDR2 is YFSETQ. CDR3 length: 14 amino acids. The J segment lost 6 bases and the V segment lost 5 bases, leaving 4 bases of the junction unmatched. In nucleotides, the CDR3 is TGCGCCAGCAGGGGGACAGGGGCGGCCGGGGAGCTGTTTTTT. This encodes CASRGTGAAGELFF. Filled out from reference TRBV5-1 and TRBJ2-2, the complete variable domain reads KAGVTQTPRYLIKTRGQQVTLSCSPISGHRSVSWYQQTPGQGLQFLFEYFSETQRNKGNFPGRFSGRQFSNSRSEMNVSTLELGDSALYLCASRGTGAAGELFFGEGSRLTVL.

A few counts support this clone. The chain is built from TRBV29-1 and TRBJ2-1, with 8 bases lining up with TRBD1. The junction had 7 bases not matched to a gene; V was cut back by 6 bases and J by 0 bases. The CDR3 loop spans 15 amino acids. Germline V gives CDR1 SQVTM, CDR2 ANQGSEA. As DNA, the CDR3 is TGCAGCGTGATCAGGGGGCAAACCTCCTACAATGAGCAGTTCTTC. Translating gives CSVIRGQTSYNEQFF.

The chain has TRBV7-2 and TRBJ2-7; D gene ambiguous. Trimming removed 5 bases from V and 7 bases from J, with 12 bases in between. Germline lookup yields CDR1 SGHTA and CDR2 FQGNSA. CDR3 length: 12 residues. CDR3: CASSAHSWEQYF. CDR3 nucleotides: TGTGCCAGCAGCGCCCATTCGTGGGAGCAGTACTTC.

The gene calls are TRBV27 and TRBJ1-5; possible D gene TRBD1, 5 bases. V dropped 6 bases and J dropped 6 bases, with 12 bases sitting between them. The CDR3 covers 13 residues. Germline CDR1 MNHEY, CDR2 SMNVEV (reference sequence). The CDR3 region is CASRGGRGQPQHF. DNA of the CDR3: TGTGCCAGCAGGGGGGGAAGGGGTCAGCCCCAGCATTTT.

This chain connects TRBV25-1 to TRBJ1-2; tentative D call: TRBD1 (5 bases). Germline V gene lookup returns CDR1 MGHDK and CDR2 SYGVNS. V lost 5 bases, J lost 6 bases, and 13 bases lay in between. The CDR3 covers 13 residues. The CDR3 region has the DNA TGTGCCAGCAGTCCCCCCGGGGCGGATGGCTACACCTTC. It yields the protein CASSPPGADGYTF.

The chain couples TRBV25-1 to TRBJ2-7; 10 bases fit TRBD1. With V trimmed by 6 bases and J by 6 bases, 5 bases remained unmatched. This CDR3 comprises 13 residues. Germline V gives CDR1 MGHDK, CDR2 SYGVNS. The CDR3 sequence: CASRHRQGAEQYF. The CDR3 nucleotides are TGTGCCAGCAGACACCGACAGGGGGCCGAGCAGTACTTC.

This clone was seen a handful of times. J is TRBJ2-7 and V is TRBV13, with D unclear. This CDR3 has 12 amino acids. Per the germline V gene, CDR1 is PRHDT and CDR2 is FYEKMQ (reference sequence). Deletions cut 3 bases from V and 6 bases from J, with 9 bases between. For the CDR3, the DNA is TGTGCCAGCAGCTTGGATGGCGTCGAGCAGTACTTC. It yields the protein CASSLDGVEQYF.

Notes on this clone: Other DNA sequences from this sample encode an identical CDR3 as well. J is TRBJ1-2 and V is TRBV29-1, with D tentatively TRBD1 (5 bases). Germline loops: CDR1 SQVTM, CDR2 ANQGSEA. The CDR3 spans 12 residues. The V end lost 2 bases, the J end lost 5 bases, and 9 bases lay between the germline ends. This chain's CDR3 is CSVESGGYGYTF. CDR3 DNA: TGCAGCGTTGAATCGGGGGGATATGGCTACACCTTC. Using reference TRBV29-1 and TRBJ1-2 for the parts outside the CDR3, the full variable domain is SAVISQKPSRDICQRGTSLTIQCQVDSQVTMMFWYRQQPGQSLTLIATANQGSEATYESGFVIDKFPISRPNLTFSTLTVSNMSPEDSSIYLCSVESGGYGYTFGSGTRLTVV.

Concerning this clone: Within the sample, other DNA sequences also encode this same CDR3. The V and J genes are TRBV9 and TRBJ1-1; a weak D match, TRBD1 (5 bases). V was shortened by 0 bases and J by 4 bases, with 7 bases between the two germline ends. Germline assignment: CDR1 SGDLS and CDR2 YYNGEE. This CDR3 region has 13 residues. The CDR3 is CASSVGTGTEAFF. The CDR3 DNA reads as TGTGCCAGCAGCGTAGGTACAGGCACTGAAGCTTTCTTT.

The chain carries TRBV5-1 and TRBJ2-2; no clear D gene. The germline V gene has CDR1 SGHRS and CDR2 YFSETQ. Trimming removed 3 bases at V and 10 bases at J, with 7 bases between. The CDR3 has 11 amino acids. The CDR3 bases are TGCGCCAGCAGCTCCAATATGGAGCTGTTTTTT. Translated: CASSSNMELFF.

The chain is built from TRBV7-9 and TRBJ2-5, with TRBD2 matching over 7 bases. J gave up 5 bases and V 4 bases, and 4 bases lay outside the gene matches. Germline lookup yields CDR1 SEHNR and CDR2 FQNEAQ (reference sequence). The CDR3 extends over 13 amino acids. CDR3 nucleotide sequence: TGTGCCAGCAGCTCAGCGGGAAGGGAGACCCAGTACTTC. This codes for CASSSAGRETQYF.

This clone was found once. This chain links TRBV30 with TRBJ2-2; tentatively, D is TRBD2 (5 bases). CDR3 length equals 14 residues. Germline CDR1 is GTSNPN and CDR2 is SVGIG (reference sequence). Deletions cut 0 bases from V and 3 bases from J, with 8 bases between. The CDR3 loop is CAWSVPGYTGELFF. DNA for the CDR3: TGTGCCTGGAGTGTACCGGGGTACACCGGGGAGCTGTTTTTT.

This sequence joins TRBV11-1 and TRBJ2-5; D remains unclear. The CDR3 is made up of 12 amino acids. CDR1 SGHAT and CDR2 FQDESV come from the germline V gene (reference sequence). V lost 1 base, J lost 5 bases, and 5 bases lay in between. The CDR3 here is CASSLVLETQYF. The CDR3 DNA sequence: TGTGCCAGCAGCTTAGTCCTCGAGACCCAGTACTTC.

The rearrangement joins TRBV27 to TRBJ2-3; D gene uncertain. The CDR3 runs 11 residues. Germline-derived CDR1 and CDR2 are MNHEY and SMNVEV (reference sequence). V lost 8 bases, J lost 0 bases, and 3 bases lay in between. As DNA, the CDR3 is TGTGCCAGCCTTAGCACAGATACGCAGTATTTT. It specifies CASLSTDTQYF.

In its sample, this clone was seen a few times. The J gene is TRBJ2-5, the V gene TRBV7-9, with 8 nucleotides matching TRBD2. The germline V gene encodes CDR1 SEHNR and CDR2 FQNEAQ (reference sequence). The CDR3 runs 16 residues. J lost 5 bases, V lost 0 bases, and 8 bases had no gene match. CDR3 in amino acids: CASSLASAGVWETQYF. The CDR3 DNA reads TGTGCCAGCAGCTTAGCCTCAGCGGGAGTTTGGGAGACCCAGTACTTC. Full variable domain (rest looked up from reference TRBV7-9 and TRBJ2-5): DTGVSQNPRHKITKRGQNVTFRCDPISEHNRLYWYRQTLGQGPEFLTYFQNEAQLEKSRLLSDRFSAERPKGSFSTLEIQRTEQGDSAMYLCASSLASAGVWETQYFGPGTRLLVL.

This sequence joins TRBV4-1 and TRBJ2-3; no clear D gene. The CDR3 extends over 15 amino acids. Trimming shortened V by 0 bases and J by 0 bases, and 7 bases separated the two germline ends. The V gene's germline CDR1 is MGHRA and CDR2 YSYEKL. CDR3 in DNA: TGCGCCAGCAGCCAAGACAGGTCTAGCACAGATACGCAGTATTTT. Protein: CASSQDRSSTDTQYF.

The V gene is TRBV27, the J gene TRBJ2-7, with no clear D. V shed 6 bases and J shed 6 bases, with 15 bases lying between them. The CDR3 sequence is 13 residues long. In germline, CDR1 is MNHEY, CDR2 SMNVEV (reference sequence). The DNA of the CDR3 is TGTGCCAGCAGCCCTGTGGACGGTACCGAGCAGTACTTC. It is translated as CASSPVDGTEQYF.

Notes on this clone: With a far larger clone one base away, a read error is the likely cause. This CDR3 is also generated by other DNA sequences in the sample. The chain uses TRBV4-1 and TRBJ2-5, with D maybe TRBD1 (5 bases). The CDR3 spans 12 residues. Germline-derived CDR1 and CDR2 are MGHRA and YSYEKL. The germline V and J ends were trimmed by 6 bases and 5 bases, with 10 bases remaining between them. The CDR3 sequence: CASSLGRETQYF. CDR3 DNA sequence: TGCGCCAGCAGTTTGGGGCGGGAGACCCAGTACTTC.

This clone was observed a handful of times. The gene calls are TRBV4-1 and TRBJ1-4; a possible D gene is TRBD1 (5 bases). The V gene lost 1 base and the J gene lost 8 bases, with 11 bases spanning the gap. There are 14 residues in the CDR3. Germline-derived CDR1 and CDR2 are MGHRA and YSYEKL. The CDR3 is CASSQVGGYEKLFF. The CDR3 DNA sequence: TGCGCCAGCAGCCAAGTGGGGGGATACGAAAAACTGTTTTTT.

This chain links TRBV7-3 with TRBJ2-5, with D uncertain. The V end was cut by 2 bases, the J end by 5 bases, with 9 bases between. The CDR3 length is 13 residues. Germline V gene lookup returns CDR1 SGHTA and CDR2 FQGTGA. In DNA, the CDR3 is TGTGCCAGCAGCTTAGAATTGGCGGAGACCCAGTACTTC. This codes for CASSLELAETQYF.

This clone was seen just once. The chain combines TRBV28 with TRBJ1-2; 7 positions agree with TRBD1. The CDR3 is made up of 14 amino acids. The V gene end was trimmed by 5 bases and the J gene end by 6 bases; junction bases not matched to a gene: 9. Germline CDR1 is MDHEN and CDR2 is SYDVKM. CDR3 sequence reads: CASSPRTGRDGYTF. CDR3 DNA: TGTGCCAGCAGTCCGCGGACAGGTCGAGATGGCTACACCTTC.

This clone has a handful of counts. This sequence joins TRBV5-1 and TRBJ1-1; D is ambiguous. The V and J ends lost 4 bases and 10 bases respectively, with 14 bases between them. The germline gives CDR1 SGHRS, CDR2 YFSETQ. There are 12 residues in the CDR3. The CDR3 DNA sequence: TGCGCCAGCAGCCCCCGGCTTATCCGAGCTTTCTTT. It encodes CASSPRLIRAFF.

With regard to this clone: This sample includes further DNA sequences coding for the same CDR3. This chain joins TRBV27 and TRBJ1-1; D perhaps matches TRBD1 (5 bases). Germline assignment: CDR1 MNHEY and CDR2 SMNVEV (reference sequence). Trimming left V 6 bases short and J 1 base short, with 6 bases between. The CDR3 is made up of 12 amino acids. The CDR3 reads CASRTANTEAFF. The CDR3, as DNA: TGTGCCAGCAGGACAGCGAACACTGAAGCTTTCTTT.

This clone turned up a few times. At one end the junction does not follow the germline gene, possibly because of a read error. The chain couples TRBV28 to TRBJ1-2, with unresolved D. Germline CDR1 and CDR2: MDHEN and SYDVKM. The length of the CDR3 is 11 residues. CDR3 coding DNA: TGTGCCAGCAGTTTGCCAGAAAACCTAGCCTTC. It translates to CASSLPENLAF.